This is a list of T cell receptor beta chains from one sample in a study of blood T cells in healthy people across ages. MiXCR was run by TCRdb on the 5' RACE reads, yielding one entry per CDR3 protein. The sample shows some 780,000 distinct CDR3 sequences, 56% of them seen only once. Sequenced sample: blood. The receptors here all came from a man in his forties or fifties in good health. The CDR3 runs from the conserved cysteine through the conserved F or W. Fields, in order: J gene, D gene, clone size, V gene, CDR3 DNA, CDR3 protein. The D gene is left open where the match is weak. Size is omitted from some rows. Given values are once, few, many or a class for expanded clones.

TRBJ2-5	TRBD2	few	TRBV7-2	TGTGCCAGCAGCTCAACCCAACTAGCGGGGGGGTTGAAGACCCAGTACTTC	CASSSTQLAGGLKTQYF
TRBJ2-7	TRBD1	-	TRBV20-1	TGCAGTGCTAAAGCCGGGACAGACCTCTACGAGCAGTACTTC	CSAKAGTDLYEQYF
TRBJ2-2	TRBD1	-	TRBV11-3	TGTGCCAGCTGTTTTAGGACAGGGCCCAATAGAAAGAACACCGGGGAGCTGTTTTTT	CASCFRTGPNRKNTGELFF
TRBJ2-7	TRBD1	-	TRBV7-9	TGTGCCAGCAGCCCTGATGGACAGGGGTTTTACGAGCAGTACTTC	CASSPDGQGFYEQYF
TRBJ1-4	-	-	TRBV9	TGTGCCAGCAGCGCCCGGACGGGAGGCATTACTGAAAAACTGTTTTTT	CASSARTGGITEKLFF
TRBJ2-7	-	-	TRBV21-1	TGTGCCAGCAGCAAAGAACGGGGCTTTACTCCTTACGAGCAGTACTTC	CASSKERGFTPYEQYF
TRBJ2-1	-	-	TRBV19	TGTGCCAGTAGTATCGTGGCAGGGGGGAACAATGAGCAGTTCTTC	CASSIVAGGNNEQFF
TRBJ1-2	-	-	TRBV11-2	TGTGCCAGCAGCTCCCCGCTAGTCGAGGCCACCTACACCTTC	CASSSPLVEATYTF
TRBJ2-5	-	few	TRBV10-3	TGTGCCATCAGTGCGCCCCTCCAAGAGACCCAGTACTTC	CAISAPLQETQYF
TRBJ2-1	TRBD1	-	TRBV24-1	TGTGCCACCAGTGATCCGGGACAGGAATACAATGAGCAGTTCTTC	CATSDPGQEYNEQFF
TRBJ2-1	-	-	TRBV28	TGTGCCAGCAAGGAAGCCAGATTTGTGTCCGGGGAGCAGTTCTTC	CASKEARFVSGEQFF
TRBJ1-1	-	once	TRBV7-6	TGTGCCAGCAGCTCCCAAAAAGGCGCCTTGAACACTGAAGCTTTCTTT	CASSSQKGALNTEAFF
TRBJ2-5	-	-	TRBV25-1	TGTGCCAGCAGTTCTTTCAGTCTCTTTCGGGAGACCCAGTACTTC	CASSSFSLFRETQYF
TRBJ1-2	TRBD1	few	TRBV6-5	TGTGCCAGCAGTTACCGCCCGGGACAGGCGGCTGGGTATGGCTACACCTTC	CASSYRPGQAAGYGYTF
TRBJ1-1	TRBD1	-	TRBV5-1	TGCGCCAGCAGCTGGGGACAGGATAGGAACACTGAAGCTTTCTTT	CASSWGQDRNTEAFF
TRBJ2-1	TRBD2	-	TRBV29-1	TGCAGCGTTGATGAGGTAGCGGGTCACCAGAACCATGAGCAGTTCTTC	CSVDEVAGHQNHEQFF
TRBJ1-2	-	-	TRBV28	TGTGCCAGCAGGTTGAATTGGGACATTGATGGCTACACCTTC	CASRLNWDIDGYTF
TRBJ1-2	-	-	TRBV9	TGTGCCAGCAGCGTAGGTCCTTCGGGGGGCTTAAGCTATGGCTACACCTTC	CASSVGPSGGLSYGYTF
TRBJ2-5	-	-	TRBV4-3	TGCGCCAGCAGCCAAGTGTTTGATATTCAAGAGACCCAGTACTTC	CASSQVFDIQETQYF
TRBJ1-5	TRBD1	-	TRBV6-1	TGTGCCAGCAGTCAATGGCCTGGACAGGGGGCTAGCAATCAGCCCCAGCATTTT	CASSQWPGQGASNQPQHF
TRBJ2-7	-	few	TRBV27	TGTGCCAGCAGTTTATCGACCTGGGACGAGCAGTACTTC	CASSLSTWDEQYF
TRBJ2-5	TRBD1	-	TRBV14	TGTGCCAGCAGCGATATGGGACAGGGGTTCAGAAAGACCCAGTACTTC	CASSDMGQGFRKTQYF
TRBJ2-7	-	-	TRBV7-8	TGTGCCAGAGGAATCGACCAGAGCGGAGTGACCGGCAACGAGCAGTACTTC	CARGIDQSGVTGNEQYF
TRBJ2-7	-	-	TRBV24-1	TGTGCCACCAGTGACGGAGTTCAGCAGTACTTC	CATSDGVQQYF
TRBJ1-5	-	few	TRBV27	TGTGCCAGCAGTCTAGTCCCCCGAGGCAATCAGCCCCAGCATTTT	CASSLVPRGNQPQHF
TRBJ2-5	TRBD1	few	TRBV19	TGTGCCAGTAGTGCCACAGGGGCCTCGGAGACCCAGTACTTC	CASSATGASETQYF
TRBJ2-7	TRBD2	-	TRBV27	TGTGCCAGCAGTTTCGTAGCGGGTGATCCCTCCTACAATGAGCAGTACTTC	CASSFVAGDPSYNEQYF
TRBJ2-5	TRBD1	few	TRBV29-1	TGCAGCGTAACAGGGGACAACTACAATGAGCAGTACTTC	CSVTGDNYNEQYF
TRBJ2-5	-	-	TRBV21-1	TGTGCCAGCAGCTCCCGGGACAATCCGAAAGAGCAGTACTTC	CASSSRDNPKEQYF
TRBJ2-1	-	-	TRBV20-1	TGCAGTGCTAGAGTAGCGGGACAGCTCGCCAATGAGCAGTTCTTC	CSARVAGQLANEQFF
TRBJ2-7	TRBD1	-	TRBV11-3	TGTGCCAGCAGCTCGAGGACAGGGGACCATGACGAGCAGTACTTC	CASSSRTGDHDEQYF